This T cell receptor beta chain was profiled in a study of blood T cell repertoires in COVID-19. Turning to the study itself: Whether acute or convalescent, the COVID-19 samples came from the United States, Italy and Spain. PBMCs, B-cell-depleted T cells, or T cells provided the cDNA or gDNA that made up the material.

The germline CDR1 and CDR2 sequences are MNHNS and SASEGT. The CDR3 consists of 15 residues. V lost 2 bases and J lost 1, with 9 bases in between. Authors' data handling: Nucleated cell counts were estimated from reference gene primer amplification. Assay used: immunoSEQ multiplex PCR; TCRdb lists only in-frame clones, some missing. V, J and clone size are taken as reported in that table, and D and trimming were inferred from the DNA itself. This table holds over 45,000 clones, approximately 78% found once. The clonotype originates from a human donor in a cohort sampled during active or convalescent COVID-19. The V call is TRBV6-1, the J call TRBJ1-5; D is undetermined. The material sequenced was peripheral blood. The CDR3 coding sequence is TGTGCCAGCAGTGAACAGCGTTACAGCAATCAGCCCCAGCATTTT. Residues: CASSEQRYSNQPQHF.